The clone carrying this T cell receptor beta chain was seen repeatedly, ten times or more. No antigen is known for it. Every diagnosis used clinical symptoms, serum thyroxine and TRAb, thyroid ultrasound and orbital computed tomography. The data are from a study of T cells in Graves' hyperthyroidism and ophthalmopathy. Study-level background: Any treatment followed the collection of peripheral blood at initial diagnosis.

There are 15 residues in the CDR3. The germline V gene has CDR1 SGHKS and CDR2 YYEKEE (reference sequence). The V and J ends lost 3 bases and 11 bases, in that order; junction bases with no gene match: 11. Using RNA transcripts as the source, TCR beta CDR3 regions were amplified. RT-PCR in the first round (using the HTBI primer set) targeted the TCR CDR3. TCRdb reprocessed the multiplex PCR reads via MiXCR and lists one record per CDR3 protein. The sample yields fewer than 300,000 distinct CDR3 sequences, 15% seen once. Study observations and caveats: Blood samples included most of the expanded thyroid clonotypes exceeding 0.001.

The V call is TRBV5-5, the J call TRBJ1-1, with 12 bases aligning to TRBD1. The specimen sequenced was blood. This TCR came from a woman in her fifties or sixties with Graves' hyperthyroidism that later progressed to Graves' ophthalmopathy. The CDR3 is CASSYYPGQGARAFF. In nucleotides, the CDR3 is TGTGCCAGCAGCTACTATCCGGGACAGGGGGCGCGCGCTTTCTTT.